The T cell receptor beta chain described here comes from a study of CD8+CD57+ T cells in acquired aplastic anemia. Sequenced patients had shown CD8+CD57+ cell expansion by flow cytometry. V was pared by 8 bases and J by 4 bases, with 7 bases of the junction left unmatched. This CDR3 has 14 residues. The V gene's germline CDR1 is MRHNA and CDR2 SNTAGT. Investigators profiled TCR beta VDJ and CDR3 from genomic DNA template. TCRdb called the reads again in MiXCR, with one record for every CDR3 protein. In the table there are some 150,000 distinct CDR3 sequences, more than 45% of which are singletons. The TCR sequence derives from a human donor with aplastic anemia. The material sequenced was sorted CD4+, CD8+, or CD8+CD57+ T cells (not recorded which) from PBMCs. The chain recombines TRBV6-4 with TRBJ2-2, with TRBD1 matching 7 bases. The CDR3 reads CASRRDRATGELFF. The CDR3 region has the DNA TGTGCCAGCCGCCGGGACAGAGCCACCGGGGAGCTGTTTTTT.